The TCR beta chain described here comes from a study of shared clonotypes between healthy human individuals. Study information: Serving as donors were a couple of women and a few men, whose ages spanned 18 to 49.

Sequencing used immunoSEQ multiplex PCR; TCRdb keeps in-frame clones, though not all of them. The sample includes some 550,000 clones, about 97% seen only once; the top ten take approximately 0.057%. This CDR3 region has 13 residues. The V gene end was trimmed by 2 bases and the J gene end by 4 bases; junction bases not matched to a gene: 3. In germline, CDR1 is GTSNPN, CDR2 SVGIG (reference sequence). As to this clone: Its antigen is not identified.

General observations from the study: Among the subsets, naive ones generally showed larger estimated richness than memory ones.

This chain links TRBV30 with TRBJ2-5, with 8 bases matching TRBD2. Material: naive CD4+ T cells sorted from blood. Described subset: CD45RA+ positively selected. The receptor's source is a woman aged 25 to 39 in good health. The chain's CDR3 is CAWSSGSSETQYF. DNA of the CDR3: TGTGCCTGGAGTAGCGGGAGCTCAGAGACCCAGTACTTC. Full variable domain (outside the CDR3, taken from reference TRBV30 and TRBJ2-5): SQTIHQWPATLVQPVGSPLSLECTVEGTSNPNLYWYRQAAGRGLQLLFYSVGIGQISSEVPQNLSASRPQDRQFILSSKKLLLSDSGFYLCAWSSGSSETQYFGPGTRLLVL.